This TCR beta chain was observed in a study of shared clonotypes between healthy human individuals. As defined, naive CD8 cells were CD45RO-negative and positively selected for CCR7, with terminally differentiated effector memory CD45RA+ cells excluded. Only in-frame clones appear in the TCRdb table, and some are missing; sequencing was by immunoSEQ multiplex PCR. The sample records about 610,000 clones, 95% to 97% being singletons. Germline CDR1 reads LNHNV; CDR2 reads YYDKDF (reference sequence). V dropped 1 base and J dropped 0 bases, with 10 bases sitting between them. This CDR3 has 16 residues. The sample comprised naive CD8+ T cells sorted from blood. J is TRBJ2-1 and V is TRBV15, with a tentative D call TRBD2 (6 bases). The sequence came from a woman in her twenties or thirties in good health. CDR3 sequence (DNA): TGTGCCACCAGCAGAGGAACCGGGAGCTCCTACAATGAGCAGTTCTTC. Translated, it gives CATSRGTGSSYNEQFF.